Below are 27 T cell receptor beta chains sequenced from a single sample in a study of response to subunit inactivated influenza vaccine. From the RT-PCR reads, TCRdb called clonotypes with MiXCR, one entry per CDR3 protein. The table has about 190,000 distinct CDR3 sequences, approximately 14% seen once. The sequencing used CD8+ T cells sorted from PBMCs, collected about 5 days after vaccination. Receptors were obtained from a man aged 50 to 60 who received an inactivated influenza vaccine.

The genes are TRBV7-9 and TRBJ2-1, with 9 bases lining up with TRBD2. Germline V gene data show CDR1 as SEHNR and CDR2 as FQNEAQ (reference sequence). Trimming removed 6 bases from V and 1 base from J; junction bases left unmatched: 10. The CDR3 runs 17 residues. The CDR3 loop is CASSPASGRQSYNEQFF. The CDR3 nucleotides are TGTGCCAGCAGTCCTGCGAGCGGGAGGCAATCCTACAATGAGCAGTTCTTC.

This clonotype was recorded a few times. This chain links TRBV6-5 with TRBJ2-2; 10 positions match TRBD2. Germline CDR1 reads MNHEY; CDR2 reads SVGAGI. CDR3 length: 17 residues. Trimming at V came to 2 bases and at J to 3 bases, leaving 6 bases not matched to a gene. For the CDR3, the DNA is TGTGCCAGCAGTTACCCCAAGCGGGAGGGAGACACCGGGGAGCTGTTTTTT. Encoded protein: CASSYPKREGDTGELFF.

This clonotype occurred many times. The rearrangement joins TRBV12-3 or TRBV12-4 to TRBJ2-1; no clear D. Trimming removed 6 bases at V and 9 bases at J, with 9 bases between. The CDR3 is made up of 11 amino acids. The CDR3 DNA reads as TGTGCCAGCAGCTCTGGGCCTGAGCAGTTCTTC. It specifies CASSSGPEQFF.

The V call is TRBV20-1, the J call TRBJ1-4; D is perhaps TRBD1 (5 bases). The CDR3 runs 13 residues. Germline V lookup: CDR1 DFQATT, CDR2 SNEGSKA (reference sequence). Deletions cut 6 bases from V and 8 bases from J, with 16 bases between. The CDR3 nucleotides read TGCAGTGCCAAGGAGGTCAGACAGGAAAAACTGTTTTTT. Translating it yields CSAKEVRQEKLFF.

The CDR3 DNA reads as TGTGCCAGCAGTGCACAACAGGGGTGGACTGAAGCTTTCTTT. The encoded protein is CASSAQQGWTEAFF. The chain carries TRBV6-1 and TRBJ1-1; 7 nucleotides line up with TRBD1. This CDR3 region has 14 residues. CDR1 and CDR2 (germline): MNHNS, SASEGT. V gave up 4 bases and J gave up 5 bases; unmatched junction bases: 7.

This clonotype occurred a few times. CDR3 coding DNA: TGTGCCAGCAGTCCTTCCTCTAGCGGTCCCTACGAGCAGTACTTC. Translated, it gives CASSPSSSGPYEQYF. The V gene is TRBV12-3 or TRBV12-4, the J gene TRBJ2-7, with TRBD2 matching 7 bases. V gave up 5 bases and J gave up 2 bases; unmatched junction bases: 9. This CDR3 contains 15 residues.

Of note for this clonotype: A clone one base away is much larger, so this may be a read error. V is TRBV6-1 and J is TRBJ1-2; D is perhaps TRBD1 (6 bases). Trimming shortened V by 7 bases and J by 2 bases, and 17 bases separated the two germline ends. Germline-derived CDR1 and CDR2 are MNHNS and SASEGT. This CDR3 is built from 15 residues. The CDR3 DNA reads as TGTGCCAGCACCTCCATCAGGGGCGGAAACTATGGCTACACCTTC. Amino acid sequence: CASTSIRGGNYGYTF.

J is TRBJ2-7 and V is TRBV11-2; D unresolved. CDR3 size: 13 residues. V was pared by 1 base and J by 4 bases, with 8 bases between. The germline gives CDR1 SGHAT, CDR2 FQNNGV. CDR3 DNA: TGTGCCAGCAGCTTAGGACAACGGTACGAGCAGTACTTC. This gives the protein CASSLGQRYEQYF.

The genes are TRBV29-1 and TRBJ2-1, with D uncertain. Per germline, CDR1 SQVTM and CDR2 ANQGSEA. The length of the CDR3 is 14 residues. Trimming left V 7 bases short and J 10 bases short, with 23 bases between. CDR3 nucleotide sequence: TGCAGCGCCCATAGATGTATATTGCGTTGCGAGCAGTTCTTC. It codes for CSAHRCILRCEQFF.

This clonotype came up a few times. The V call is TRBV25-1, the J call TRBJ1-1; D is perhaps TRBD1 (6 bases). Germline assignment: CDR1 MGHDK and CDR2 SYGVNS. V lost 7 bases and J 0 bases, leaving 12 bases between the germline ends. CDR3 size: 14 residues. CDR3 in DNA: TGTGCCAGCACAAGTACAGGGCTGAACACTGAAGCTTTCTTT. Translated: CASTSTGLNTEAFF.

This clonotype was seen ten or more times. V is TRBV12-3 or TRBV12-4 and J is TRBJ2-2; 10 bases map to TRBD1. Germline trimming cut 5 bases from V and 4 bases from J; bases unmatched to any gene: 1. The CDR3 is 14 amino acids. CDR3 in DNA: TGTGCCAGCAGTGGACAGGGGGGCACCGGGGAGCTGTTTTTT. Encoded protein: CASSGQGGTGELFF.

This clonotype appeared a few times. V is TRBV4-1 and J is TRBJ2-1, with TRBD2 matching over 8 bases. CDR1 MGHRA and CDR2 YSYEKL come from the germline V gene. V lost 5 bases, J lost 6 bases, and 21 bases stayed unmatched. This CDR3 has 19 residues. CDR3 nucleotide sequence: TGCGCCAGCAGCGCTGAGGGTCTCGAGCGGGGGAGACCTGGCAATGAGCAGTTCTTC. Its translation is CASSAEGLERGRPGNEQFF.

This clonotype turned up a few times. In DNA form, the CDR3 reads TGTGCCAGCAGCTTCGGAGCCCAACGTCAAGAGACCCAGTACTTC. Amino acids: CASSFGAQRQETQYF. This chain connects TRBV7-9 to TRBJ2-5; D is ambiguous. Germline assignment: CDR1 SEHNR and CDR2 FQNEAQ (reference sequence). V was cut by 3 bases and J by 2 bases, with 13 bases left in between. The length of the CDR3 is 15 residues.

The rearrangement joins TRBV12-3 or TRBV12-4 to TRBJ2-7; no firm D call. V lost 8 bases and J lost 3, with 8 bases in between. There are 11 residues in the CDR3. CDR3 region: CASGPDYEQYF. The CDR3 DNA is TGTGCCAGCGGCCCGGACTACGAGCAGTACTTC.

V usage is TRBV6-1 and J usage is TRBJ2-3; possibly TRBD1 for D (6 bases). Germline V gene lookup returns CDR1 MNHNS and CDR2 SASEGT. CDR3 size: 16 residues. V was trimmed by 6 bases and J by 2 bases, leaving 18 bases between them. CDR3 loop: CASSQRDTTNTDTQYF. CDR3 nucleotides: TGTGCCAGCAGCCAAAGGGACACTACTAACACAGATACGCAGTATTTT.

This clonotype was seen a few times. The chain carries TRBV27 and TRBJ2-1; 10 positions match TRBD2. Germline CDR1 is MNHEY and CDR2 is SMNVEV (reference sequence). Trimming removed 7 bases from V and 4 bases from J; junction bases left unmatched: 7. CDR3 length: 15 amino acids. The DNA for the CDR3 is TGTGCCAGCACCCTAGCGGGAGATTGGTACAATGAGCAGTTCTTC. Translated, it gives CASTLAGDWYNEQFF.

V gene TRBV19 combines with J gene TRBJ2-3; a weak D match, TRBD1 (6 bases). Germline V gene data show CDR1 as LNHDA and CDR2 as SQIVND (reference sequence). This CDR3 is 15 amino acids long. V lost 0 bases, J lost 7 bases, and 14 bases lay in between. CDR3 DNA sequence: TGTGCCAGTAGTATAGAGCTCGGCCAGGGGAATACGCAGTATTTT. It translates to CASSIELGQGNTQYF.

In this sample, this clonotype turned up a few times. This chain's CDR3 is CASSLGRGAKYEQYF. The CDR3 DNA reads as TGTGCCAGCAGCTTAGGCCGGGGGGCGAAATACGAGCAGTACTTC. The chain couples TRBV7-9 to TRBJ2-7; possibly TRBD2 for D (7 bases). Trimming cost V 1 base and J 4 bases, with 14 bases left between them. CDR3 size: 15 residues. The germline V gene encodes CDR1 SEHNR and CDR2 FQNEAQ (reference sequence).

This clonotype was observed many times. V is TRBV20-1 and J is TRBJ2-1, with D perhaps matching TRBD2 (6 bases). This CDR3 contains 17 residues. Per germline, CDR1 DFQATT and CDR2 SNEGSKA (reference sequence). With 1 base removed from V and 5 bases from J, the gap between germline ends came to 21 bases. Here the CDR3 reads CSARARGDIRRDNEQFF. The DNA of the CDR3 is TGCAGTGCTAGAGCGCGGGGAGATATCCGCCGGGACAATGAGCAGTTCTTC.

This clonotype showed up just a few times. The rearrangement uses TRBV7-9 and TRBJ1-2; D ambiguous. This CDR3 comprises 14 residues. The ends were cut back, 5 bases at V and 6 bases at J, with 16 bases in the middle. The V gene's germline CDR1 is SEHNR and CDR2 FQNEAQ (reference sequence). CDR3 loop: CASSPAAEQHGYTF. CDR3 DNA sequence: TGTGCCAGCAGCCCGGCGGCCGAGCAACATGGCTACACCTTC. Together with reference TRBV7-9 and TRBJ1-2, the CDR3 gives the full variable domain: DTGVSQNPRHKITKRGQNVTFRCDPISEHNRLYWYRQTLGQGPEFLTYFQNEAQLEKSRLLSDRFSAERPKGSFSTLEIQRTEQGDSAMYLCASSPAAEQHGYTFGSGTRLTVV.

This clonotype was found a few times. This chain connects TRBV6-1 to TRBJ2-7; either TRBD1 or TRBD2 may fit D (5 bases each). CDR1 and CDR2 from the germline V gene are MNHNS and SASEGT. V shed 4 bases and J shed 1 base, with 17 bases lying between them. The CDR3 runs 16 residues. The chain's CDR3 is CASSVEGTYISYEQYF. In nucleotides, the CDR3 is TGTGCCAGCAGTGTTGAGGGGACCTATATTTCCTACGAGCAGTACTTC.

This clonotype showed up just a few times. One end of the junction is discordant with germline, which a read error may explain. This chain connects TRBV20-1 to TRBJ2-3, with TRBD1 matching over 8 bases. From germline, CDR1 is DFQATT and CDR2 SNEGSKA (reference sequence). The CDR3 runs to 17 residues. CDR3 loop: CSARDLEGDRPTDTQYF. CDR3 DNA: TGTAGTGCTAGAGATCTCGAAGGGGACAGGCCCACAGATACGCAGTATTTT.

The chain recombines TRBV24-1 with TRBJ2-1, with D perhaps matching TRBD2 (5 bases). Trimming shortened V by 1 base and J by 0 bases, and 9 bases separated the two germline ends. This CDR3 spans 16 amino acids. The germline gives CDR1 KGHDR, CDR2 SFDVKD. This chain's CDR3 is CATSDFGESSYNEQFF. In nucleotides, the CDR3 is TGTGCCACCAGTGATTTTGGGGAGAGCTCCTACAATGAGCAGTTCTTC.

A few counts support this clonotype. The chain has TRBV7-6 and TRBJ1-6; TRBD1 is a possible D gene (6 bases). This CDR3 spans 16 amino acids. The V end was cut by 5 bases, the J end by 3 bases, with 14 bases between. Germline V gene sequence: CDR1 SGHVS, CDR2 FNYEAQ. In DNA form, the CDR3 reads TGTGCCAGCAGCCTAGGGGGGGTCCTCTATAATTCACCCCTCCACTTT. This codes for CASSLGGVLYNSPLHF.

The chain carries TRBV28 and TRBJ1-1; TRBD1 might be the D (6 bases). CDR1 and CDR2 from the germline V gene are MDHEN and SYDVKM. CDR3 length equals 14 residues. Trimming pared 4 bases from V and 6 bases from J, leaving 15 bases between. The CDR3 DNA reads TGTGCCAGCAGTTCCCCTCGACAGGTTCCTGAAGCTTTCTTT. It is translated as CASSSPRQVPEAFF.

This chain links TRBV6-5 with TRBJ2-5, with D uncertain. The CDR3 extends over 15 amino acids. V was shortened by 0 bases and J by 5 bases, with 13 bases between the two germline ends. Per germline, CDR1 MNHEY and CDR2 SVGAGI. The CDR3 region is CASSYSVYGKETQYF. As DNA, the CDR3 is TGTGCCAGCAGTTACTCGGTTTATGGGAAGGAGACCCAGTACTTC.

There are a few counts of this clonotype. The chain couples TRBV30 to TRBJ1-4; 8 positions agree with TRBD1. The CDR3 sequence is 14 residues long. Germline V gene sequence: CDR1 GTSNPN, CDR2 SVGIG (reference sequence). The trim removed 2 bases at V and 7 bases at J, leaving 6 bases unmatched. CDR3 loop: CAWSTRTGSEKLFF. In DNA, the CDR3 is TGTGCCTGGAGTACCAGGACAGGGAGTGAAAAACTGTTTTTT.